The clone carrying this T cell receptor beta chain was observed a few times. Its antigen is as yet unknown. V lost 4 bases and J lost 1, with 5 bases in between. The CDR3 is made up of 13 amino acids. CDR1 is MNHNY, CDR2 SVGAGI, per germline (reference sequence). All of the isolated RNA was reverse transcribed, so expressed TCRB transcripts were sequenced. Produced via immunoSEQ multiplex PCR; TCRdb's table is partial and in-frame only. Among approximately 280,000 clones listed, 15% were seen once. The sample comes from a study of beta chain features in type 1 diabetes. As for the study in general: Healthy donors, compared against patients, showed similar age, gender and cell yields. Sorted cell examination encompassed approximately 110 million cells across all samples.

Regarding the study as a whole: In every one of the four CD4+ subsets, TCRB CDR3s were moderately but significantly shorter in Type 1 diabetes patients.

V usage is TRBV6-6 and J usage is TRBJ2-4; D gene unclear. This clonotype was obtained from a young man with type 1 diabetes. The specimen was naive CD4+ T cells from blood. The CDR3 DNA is TGTGCCAGCAGTTTTAGTGCCAAAAACATTCAGTACTTC. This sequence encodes CASSFSAKNIQYF.